This is a list of T cell receptor beta chains from one sample in a study of cytomegalovirus exposure and HLA in healthy donors. TCRdb's copy holds only in-frame clones and misses some; the assay was immunoSEQ multiplex PCR. The table shows 150,000 to 200,000 clones, with around 79% occurring only once. Sequencing was performed on PBMCs. These TCRs come from a woman between 50 and 59 years old in good health and CMV-seronegative. The CDR3 runs from the conserved cysteine through the conserved F or W. A D gene is named only where the DNA matches it firmly. The size field is filled for only some rows; it gives once, few, many or a size class.

>TRBJ1-5|TRBV27|.|once
TGTGCCAGCAGCCCGGACAGAATGAAGCTGCCCCAGCATTTT
CASSPDRMKLPQHF
>TRBJ1-1|TRBV27|.|.
TGTGCCAGCAGTTCTCTAGGAAGGACTGAAGCTTTCTTT
CASSSLGRTEAFF
>TRBJ2-7|TRBV5-4|TRBD2|few
TGTGCCAGCAGCCCGAGACTAGCGGGAGGGGGACGCGAGCAGTACTTC
CASSPRLAGGGREQYF
>TRBJ1-2|TRBV7-2|.|once
TGTGCCAGCGGAACAGAGTACTATGGCTACACCTTC
CASGTEYYGYTF
>TRBJ2-7|TRBV5-1|.|.
TGCGCCAGCAGCCAGGTCAGGGGAGGGAACGAGCAGTACTTC
CASSQVRGGNEQYF
>TRBJ1-2|TRBV28|.|.
TGTGCCAGCAGTTTGGGGGGGGTGGTAGGTGGCTACACCTTC
CASSLGGVVGGYTF
>TRBJ1-4|TRBV18|TRBD1|.
TGTGCCAGCTCACCCGGGACAGGGTGGAATGAAAAACTGTTTTTT
CASSPGTGWNEKLFF
>TRBJ2-6|TRBV5-5|TRBD1|few
TGTGCCAGCAGCTGGGACAGCTCTGGGGCCAACGTCCTGACTTTC
CASSWDSSGANVLTF
>TRBJ2-3|TRBV6-4|TRBD2|once
TGTGCCAGCTCAAGCGGGAGATCCAGCACAGATACGCAGTATTTT
CASSSGRSSTDTQYF
>TRBJ2-2|TRBV4-1|.|few
TGCGCCAGCAGCCAAGGTCCAGGGAATACCGGGGAGCTGTTTTTT
CASSQGPGNTGELFF
>TRBJ2-7|TRBV7-6|.|.
TGTGCCAGCAGCGAAGGGGATACTCGTGGTTGGTGCTTC
CASSEGDTRGWCF
>TRBJ1-3|TRBV6-6|.|.
TGTGCCAGCAGTTCTTACGGACTGACCTCTGGAAACACCATATATTTT
CASSSYGLTSGNTIYF
>TRBJ1-1|TRBV11-2|.|many
TGTGCCAGCAGCCCGGCAGGTGGACAGTTAACATCTGAAGCTTTCTTT
CASSPAGGQLTSEAFF
>TRBJ2-3|TRBV19|TRBD2|.
TGTGCCAGTAGTATCTTCCCCGCAGGACTAGCGGCTACGCAGTATTTT
CASSIFPAGLAATQYF
>TRBJ2-2|TRBV7-2|.|.
TGTGCCAGCAGCTTACAGGGTTTTACCGGGGAGCTGTTTTTT
CASSLQGFTGELFF
>TRBJ1-1|TRBV6-5|.|.
TGTGCCAGCAGTTACGGTCGAGGGGGGGGGACTGAAGCTTTCTTT
CASSYGRGGGTEAFF
>TRBJ1-5|TRBV13|.|.
TGTGCCAGCAGCTTAGGGGGGGGAAATCAGCCCCAGCATTTT
CASSLGGGNQPQHF
>TRBJ2-2|TRBV18|TRBD1|.
TGTGCCAGCTCACCACCGTCAGGGGGAACGAACACCGGGGAGCTGTTTTTT
CASSPPSGGTNTGELFF
>TRBJ1-1|TRBV10-3|.|.
TGTGCCATCAGTTTGCTAGGTATGAACACTGAAGCTTTCTTT
CAISLLGMNTEAFF
>TRBJ2-7|TRBV7-2|.|.
TGTGCCAGCAGCGTAGGGCTCTACGAGCAGTACTTC
CASSVGLYEQYF
>TRBJ2-6|TRBV11-2|TRBD1|.
TGTGCCAGCAGCTTAACGGGACAGGGTTTAGCTGGGGCCAACGTCCTGACTTTC
CASSLTGQGLAGANVLTF
>TRBJ2-5|TRBV29-1|.|once
TGCAGCGTCGTACGAGACAGCCAAGAGACCCAGTACTTC
CSVVRDSQETQYF